These 31 T cell receptor beta chains were all obtained from the same sample, sequenced in a study of T cells expressing NK-cell markers. Reprocessing the 5' RACE reads, TCRdb reports a single entry for every CDR3 protein and omits DNA. Its listing shows 7,000 to 8,500 distinct CDR3 sequences. Sequenced input: blood T cells: a sorted CD56 or NKG2C T cell subset, CD4+ or CD8+ T cells, or bulk PBMC T cells (not recorded which). The receptors here all came from a man aged 18-70 years in good health.

The chain combines TRBV11-3 with TRBJ2-1; there is no DNA to check the TCRdb D call of TRBD1. This CDR3 is built from 20 residues. CDR1 is SGHNT and CDR2 is YENEEA in the germline V gene. This chain's CDR3 is CASSLVFSLAPGQGYNEQFF.

J is TRBJ2-6 and V is TRBV6-4; absent DNA, TCRdb's TRBD2 call cannot be checked. The CDR3 totals 17 residues. Germline CDR1 and CDR2: MRHNA and SNTAGT. CDR3 in amino acids: CASSDSVSSSGANVLTF.

By frequency, this clonotype is large. The chain couples TRBV18 to TRBJ1-4; TCRdb proposes TRBD1, but this gene call is untestable without DNA. The CDR3 is made up of 13 amino acids. CDR1 and CDR2 (germline): KGHSH, LQKENI. CDR3 amino acids: CASSYRYNEKLFF.

This rearrangement joins TRBV30 to TRBJ1-1. CDR3 length: 15 residues. Germline CDR1 reads GTSNPN; CDR2 reads SVGIG (reference sequence). CDR3 amino acids: CAFTRALGGTTEAFF.

This chain connects TRBV6-2 or TRBV6-3 to TRBJ2-2; TCRdb's assignment of TRBD1 cannot be checked, as there is no DNA. CDR1 is MNHEY, CDR2 SVGEGT, per germline. The CDR3 is made up of 14 amino acids. The CDR3: CASSWGQDTGELFF.

The J gene is TRBJ1-4, the V gene TRBV27; absent DNA, TCRdb's TRBD1 call cannot be checked. Germline V gives CDR1 MNHEY, CDR2 SMNVEV (reference sequence). The CDR3 runs 15 residues. CDR3 loop: CASSPRVPTNEKLFF.

The chain has TRBV6-4 and TRBJ2-1; TCRdb picks TRBD2, but there is no DNA to check that call. Germline-derived CDR1 and CDR2 are MRHNA and SNTAGT. This CDR3 comprises 14 residues. This chain's CDR3 is CASSGTAENNEQFF.

This clonotype counts as medium-sized by frequency. V gene TRBV5-1 combines with J gene TRBJ2-7. The CDR3 loop spans 15 amino acids. Per the germline V gene, CDR1 is SGHRS and CDR2 is YFSETQ. CDR3 loop: CASSLRSDTSYEQYF. The whole variable domain, remainder taken from reference TRBV5-1 and TRBJ2-7, is KAGVTQTPRYLIKTRGQQVTLSCSPISGHRSVSWYQQTPGQGLQFLFEYFSETQRNKGNFPGRFSGRQFSNSRSEMNVSTLELGDSALYLCASSLRSDTSYEQYFGPGTRLTVT.

V and J are TRBV7-9 and TRBJ1-3; TCRdb proposes TRBD1, but this gene call is untestable without DNA. The CDR3 contains 16 residues. Germline CDR1 SEHNR, CDR2 FQNEAQ (reference sequence). CDR3 sequence: CASSRQDRAAGNTIYF.

V gene TRBV4-2 combines with J gene TRBJ2-7; TCRdb indicates TRBD1, and absent DNA this call remains unverified. This CDR3 contains 17 residues. Germline values: CDR1 LGHNA, CDR2 YNFKEQ. The CDR3 sequence: CASSQDPPGQGAHEQYF.

The chain has TRBV7-8 and TRBJ2-1; TCRdb selects TRBD1, and the lack of DNA leaves this call unchecked. Per germline, CDR1 SGHVS and CDR2 FQNEAQ. CDR3 length: 12 amino acids. CDR3 in amino acids: CASSFGQDEQFF.

V is TRBV5-1 and J is TRBJ1-1. Germline V gene lookup returns CDR1 SGHRS and CDR2 YFSETQ. This CDR3 has 12 amino acids. The CDR3 spells CASSLAEGEAFF. The full variable domain, its missing parts supplied by reference TRBV5-1 and TRBJ1-1, is KAGVTQTPRYLIKTRGQQVTLSCSPISGHRSVSWYQQTPGQGLQFLFEYFSETQRNKGNFPGRFSGRQFSNSRSEMNVSTLELGDSALYLCASSLAEGEAFFGQGTRLTVV.

J is TRBJ2-3 and V is TRBV7-9; TCRdb gives TRBD1 as the D gene, but with no DNA this cannot be confirmed. Looked up from germline, CDR1 is SEHNR and CDR2 is FQNEAQ (reference sequence). This CDR3 contains 15 residues. The CDR3 here is CASSLVQGDTDTQYF.

The chain uses TRBV18 and TRBJ2-4. Germline V CDR1 and CDR2: KGHSH, LQKENI. The CDR3 runs 15 residues. CDR3 in amino acids: CASSKVRSAKNIQYF.

V and J are TRBV7-9 and TRBJ1-2; TCRdb proposes TRBD1, but this gene call is untestable without DNA. There are 13 residues in the CDR3. From germline, CDR1 is SEHNR and CDR2 FQNEAQ (reference sequence). This chain's CDR3 is CASTFNRGHGYTF.

The chain links TRBV6-5 to TRBJ1-2. In germline, CDR1 is MNHEY, CDR2 SVGAGI. The CDR3 is 16 residues long. The CDR3 loop is CASSYSTSWEDYGYTF.

The chain carries TRBV6-4 and TRBJ2-3; TCRdb designates TRBD2, a call that cannot be tested without DNA. The V gene's germline CDR1 is MRHNA and CDR2 SNTAGT. The CDR3 has 16 amino acids. This CDR3 is CASRTGAGDGTDTQYF.

The V and J genes are TRBV6-6 and TRBJ2-3; TCRdb calls TRBD1, which cannot be checked without DNA. The CDR3 has 15 residues. Germline V CDR1 and CDR2: MNHNY, SVGAGI (reference sequence). CDR3 residues: CASRKTVTTTDTQYF.

The gene calls are TRBV29-1 and TRBJ1-1. Germline assignment: CDR1 SQVTM and CDR2 ANQGSEA. This CDR3 spans 13 amino acids. CDR3 region: CSVDAGSGTEAFF.

The chain combines TRBV6-2 or TRBV6-3 with TRBJ2-6. The germline V gene has CDR1 MNHEY and CDR2 SVGEGT. The CDR3 has 14 residues. The CDR3 loop reads CASSYNSGANVLTF.

The CDR3 sequence: CASSQGTGEKRQETQYF. The rearrangement uses TRBV4-2 and TRBJ2-5; TCRdb outputs TRBD1, but without DNA this stays unchecked. The CDR3 consists of 17 residues. Germline V CDR1 and CDR2: LGHNA, YNFKEQ.

The gene calls are TRBV11-1 and TRBJ2-1; the TCRdb call, TRBD1, lacks DNA for checking. Germline V gives CDR1 SGHAT, CDR2 FQDESV (reference sequence). This CDR3 is built from 15 residues. CDR3 loop: CASSLHGGARNEQFF.

The chain employs TRBV6-1 and TRBJ1-2; TCRdb's assignment of TRBD1 cannot be checked, as there is no DNA. Germline V gene lookup returns CDR1 MNHNS and CDR2 SASEGT. This CDR3 contains 13 residues. CDR3 protein: CASSPGANYGYTF.

CDR3 loop: CASSLSGSLYNEQFF. The chain joins TRBV11-3 to TRBJ2-1; TCRdb's D call of TRBD2 is untestable without DNA. The CDR3 has 15 residues. The germline V gene encodes CDR1 SGHNT and CDR2 YENEEA. Full variable domain (remainder filled in from reference TRBV11-3 and TRBJ2-1): EAGVVQSPRYKIIEKKQPVAFWCNPISGHNTLYWYLQNLGQGPELLIRYENEEAVDDSQLPKDRFSAERLKGVDSTLKIQPAELGDSAVYLCASSLSGSLYNEQFFGPGTRLTVL.

The chain is built from TRBV28 and TRBJ2-1; there is no DNA to check the TCRdb D call of TRBD1. CDR1 is MDHEN and CDR2 is SYDVKM in the germline V gene. The length of the CDR3 is 13 residues. The CDR3 protein is CASSPTIGGEQFF.

The chain recombines TRBV6-4 with TRBJ2-1. Germline V lookup: CDR1 MRHNA, CDR2 SNTAGT. This CDR3 spans 15 amino acids. The CDR3 loop is CASSDSSGVYNEQFF.

The chain has TRBV19 and TRBJ1-5; TCRdb names TRBD1, which stays unverified in the absence of DNA. CDR1 LNHDA and CDR2 SQIVND come from the germline V gene (reference sequence). This CDR3 is 14 amino acids long. The CDR3 spells CASSGQGDWQPQHF.

The chain has TRBV30 and TRBJ1-2. Germline CDR1 GTSNPN, CDR2 SVGIG (reference sequence). The length of the CDR3 is 12 residues. CDR3 protein: CAWSNAYYGYTF.

V usage is TRBV20-1 and J usage is TRBJ2-2; TCRdb's D call of TRBD1 is untestable without DNA. Germline assignment: CDR1 DFQATT and CDR2 SNEGSKA (reference sequence). The CDR3 runs 15 residues. The CDR3 region is CSARDVGTDTGELFF.

V is TRBV12-3 or TRBV12-4 and J is TRBJ1-4. The CDR3 covers 13 residues. The CDR3 sequence is CASSFSGGEKLFF.

The rearrangement uses TRBV7-9 and TRBJ2-6. Germline loops: CDR1 SEHNR, CDR2 FQNEAQ (reference sequence). This CDR3 has 15 amino acids. CDR3: CASSPHSSGANVLTF.